This TCR beta chain was documented in a study of T cell clones after liver transplantation. Study summary: Post-transplant blood was tracked for graft-donor-reactive T cell clones identified in a pre-transplant mixed lymphocyte reaction. Blood was drawn pre-transplant, before withdrawal, and after full or failed withdrawal. Three of the eight recipients were HCV-positive; the rest had non-autoimmune, non-viral transplant indications.

In the case of this clone: This sample includes further DNA sequences coding for the same CDR3.

Only in-frame clones appear in the TCRdb table, and some are missing; sequencing was by immunoSEQ multiplex PCR. Among about 74,000 clones listed, 80% were seen once. V was shortened by 5 bases and J by 6 bases, with 5 bases between the two germline ends. Germline-derived CDR1 and CDR2 are SEHNR and FQNEAQ (reference sequence). The CDR3 covers 11 residues. J is TRBJ2-1 and V is TRBV7-9; D ambiguous. This specimen consisted of CD4+ T cells from blood, obtained before liver transplant. This sequence originates from a human donor who received a liver transplant. As DNA, the CDR3 is TGTGCCAGCAGCCCTGTCAATGAGCAGTTCTTC. Its protein is CASSPVNEQFF.